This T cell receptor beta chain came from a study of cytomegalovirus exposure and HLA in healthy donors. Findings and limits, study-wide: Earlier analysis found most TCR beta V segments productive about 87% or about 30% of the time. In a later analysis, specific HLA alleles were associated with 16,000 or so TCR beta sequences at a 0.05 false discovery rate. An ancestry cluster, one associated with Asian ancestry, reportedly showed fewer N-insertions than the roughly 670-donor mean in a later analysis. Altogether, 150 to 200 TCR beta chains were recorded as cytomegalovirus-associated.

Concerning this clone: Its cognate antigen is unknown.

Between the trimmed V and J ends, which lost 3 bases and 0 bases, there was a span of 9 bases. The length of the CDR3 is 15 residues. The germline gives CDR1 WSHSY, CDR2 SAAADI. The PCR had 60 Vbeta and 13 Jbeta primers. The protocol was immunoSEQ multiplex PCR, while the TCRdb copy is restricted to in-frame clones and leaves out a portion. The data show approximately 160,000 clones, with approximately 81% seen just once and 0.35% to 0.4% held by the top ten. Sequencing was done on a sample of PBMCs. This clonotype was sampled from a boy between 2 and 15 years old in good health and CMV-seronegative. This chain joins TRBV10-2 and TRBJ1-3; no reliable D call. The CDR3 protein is CASSENLDSGNTIYF. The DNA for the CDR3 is TGCGCCAGCAGTGAAAATTTAGACTCTGGAAACACCATATATTTT.